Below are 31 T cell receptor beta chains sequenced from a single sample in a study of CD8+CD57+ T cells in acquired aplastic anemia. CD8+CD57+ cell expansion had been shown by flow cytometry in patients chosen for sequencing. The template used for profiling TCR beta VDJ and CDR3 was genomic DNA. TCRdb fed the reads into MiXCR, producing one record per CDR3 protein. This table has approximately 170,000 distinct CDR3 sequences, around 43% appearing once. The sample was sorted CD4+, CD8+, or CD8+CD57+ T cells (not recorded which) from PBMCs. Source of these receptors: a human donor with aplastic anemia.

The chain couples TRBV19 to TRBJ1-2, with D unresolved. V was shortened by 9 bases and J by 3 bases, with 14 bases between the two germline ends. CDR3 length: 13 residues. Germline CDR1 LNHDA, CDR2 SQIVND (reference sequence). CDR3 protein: CASRTVDDYGYTF. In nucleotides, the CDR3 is TGTGCCAGCCGCACGGTTGATGACTATGGCTACACCTTC.

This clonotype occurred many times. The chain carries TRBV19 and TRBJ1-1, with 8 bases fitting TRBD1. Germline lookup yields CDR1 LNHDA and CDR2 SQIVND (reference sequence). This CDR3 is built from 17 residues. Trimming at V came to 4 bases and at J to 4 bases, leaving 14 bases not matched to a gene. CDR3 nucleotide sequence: TGTGCCAGTAGTAGAAGGCAGGGGGCGTCGGCGGTCACTGAAGCTTTCTTT. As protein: CASSRRQGASAVTEAFF.

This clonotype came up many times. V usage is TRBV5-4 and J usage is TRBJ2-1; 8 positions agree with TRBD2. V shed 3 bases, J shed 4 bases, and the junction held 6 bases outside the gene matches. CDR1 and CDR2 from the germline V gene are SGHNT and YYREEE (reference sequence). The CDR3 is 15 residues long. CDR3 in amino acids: CASSWGSGTYNEQFF. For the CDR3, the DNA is TGTGCCAGCAGCTGGGGTAGCGGGACTTACAATGAGCAGTTCTTC.

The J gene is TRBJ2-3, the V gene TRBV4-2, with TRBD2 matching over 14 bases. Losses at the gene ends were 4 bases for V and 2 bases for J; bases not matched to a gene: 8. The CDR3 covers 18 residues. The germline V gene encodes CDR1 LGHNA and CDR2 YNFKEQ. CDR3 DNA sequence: TGTGCCAGCAGCCCATGGGGACTAGCGGGGGAGTTCACAGATACGCAGTATTTT. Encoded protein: CASSPWGLAGEFTDTQYF.

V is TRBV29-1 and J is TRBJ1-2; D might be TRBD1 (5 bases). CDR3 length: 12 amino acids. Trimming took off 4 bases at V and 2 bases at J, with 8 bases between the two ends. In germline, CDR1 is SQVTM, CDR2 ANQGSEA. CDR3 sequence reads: CSVAAGNYGYTF. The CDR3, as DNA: TGCAGCGTTGCAGCAGGGAACTATGGCTACACCTTC. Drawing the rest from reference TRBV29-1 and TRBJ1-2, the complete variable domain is SAVISQKPSRDICQRGTSLTIQCQVDSQVTMMFWYRQQPGQSLTLIATANQGSEATYESGFVIDKFPISRPNLTFSTLTVSNMSPEDSSIYLCSVAAGNYGYTFGSGTRLTVV.

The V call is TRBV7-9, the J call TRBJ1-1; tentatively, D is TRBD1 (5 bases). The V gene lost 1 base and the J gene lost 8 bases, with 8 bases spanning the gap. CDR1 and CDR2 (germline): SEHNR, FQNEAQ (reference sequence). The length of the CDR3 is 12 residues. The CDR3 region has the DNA TGTGCCAGCAGCTTAGGGACACAAGAAGCTTTCTTT. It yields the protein CASSLGTQEAFF.

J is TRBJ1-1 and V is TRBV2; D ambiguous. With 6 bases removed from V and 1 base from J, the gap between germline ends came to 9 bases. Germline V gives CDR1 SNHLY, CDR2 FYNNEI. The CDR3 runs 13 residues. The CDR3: CASRASGNTEAFF. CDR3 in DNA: TGTGCCAGCAGAGCATCAGGGAACACTGAAGCTTTCTTT.

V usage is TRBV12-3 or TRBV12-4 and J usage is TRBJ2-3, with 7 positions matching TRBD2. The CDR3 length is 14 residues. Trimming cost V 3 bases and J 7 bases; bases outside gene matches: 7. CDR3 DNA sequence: TGTGCCAGCAGTTTGGGTCGGGAGGAATATACGCAGTATTTT. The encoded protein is CASSLGREEYTQYF.

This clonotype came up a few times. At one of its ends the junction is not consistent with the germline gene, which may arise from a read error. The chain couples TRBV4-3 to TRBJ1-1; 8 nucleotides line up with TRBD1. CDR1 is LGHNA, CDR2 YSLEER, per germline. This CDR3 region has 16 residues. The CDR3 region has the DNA TGCGTCAGCAGCCGGGGGAGGGCAGGGGGCGGCACTGAAGCTTTCTTT. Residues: CVSSRGRAGGGTEAFF.

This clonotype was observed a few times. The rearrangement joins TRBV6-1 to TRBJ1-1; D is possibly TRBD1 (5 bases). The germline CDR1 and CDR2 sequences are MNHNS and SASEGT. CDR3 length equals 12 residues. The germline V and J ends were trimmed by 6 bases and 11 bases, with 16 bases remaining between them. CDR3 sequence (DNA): TGTGCCAGCAGGGGCGTGGGGGGATCGGCTTTCTTT. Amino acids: CASRGVGGSAFF.

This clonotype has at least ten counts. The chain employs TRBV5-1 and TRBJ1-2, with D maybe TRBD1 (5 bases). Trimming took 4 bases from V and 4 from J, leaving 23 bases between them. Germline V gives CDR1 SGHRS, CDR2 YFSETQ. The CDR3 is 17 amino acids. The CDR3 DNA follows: TGCGCCAGCAGCGAAGGTGGTCGGGGGAGCAAGAGCTATGGCTACACCTTC. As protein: CASSEGGRGSKSYGYTF. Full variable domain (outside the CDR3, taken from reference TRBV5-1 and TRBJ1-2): KAGVTQTPRYLIKTRGQQVTLSCSPISGHRSVSWYQQTPGQGLQFLFEYFSETQRNKGNFPGRFSGRQFSNSRSEMNVSTLELGDSALYLCASSEGGRGSKSYGYTFGSGTRLTVV.

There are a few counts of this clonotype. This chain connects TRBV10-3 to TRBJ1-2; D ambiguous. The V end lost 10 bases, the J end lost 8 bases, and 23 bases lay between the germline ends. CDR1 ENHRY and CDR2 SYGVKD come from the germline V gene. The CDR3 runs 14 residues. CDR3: CASSSVPPSYGYTF. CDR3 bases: TGTGCCAGCAGCTCAGTCCCCCCAAGCTACGGCTACACCTTC.

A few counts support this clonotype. CDR3 protein: CASSSIRYGEQFF. For the CDR3, the DNA is TGTGCCAGCTCATCCATCAGATACGGTGAGCAGTTCTTC. The V call is TRBV18, the J call TRBJ2-1, with D hard to call. In germline, CDR1 is KGHSH, CDR2 LQKENI. This CDR3 is 13 amino acids long. V was trimmed by 5 bases and J by 9 bases, leaving 14 bases between them.

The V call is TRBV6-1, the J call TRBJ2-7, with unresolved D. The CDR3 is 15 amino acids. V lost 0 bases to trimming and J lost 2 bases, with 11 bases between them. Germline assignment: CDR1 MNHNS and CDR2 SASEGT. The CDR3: CASSEAPGHPYEQYV. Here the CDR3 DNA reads TGTGCCAGCAGTGAAGCTCCGGGCCATCCCTACGAGCAGTACGTC.

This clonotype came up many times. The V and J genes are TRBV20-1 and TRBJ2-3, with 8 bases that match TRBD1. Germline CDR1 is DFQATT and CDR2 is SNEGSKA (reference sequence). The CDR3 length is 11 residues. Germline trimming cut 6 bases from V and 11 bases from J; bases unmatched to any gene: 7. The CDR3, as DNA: TGCAGTGCCATTGACAGGGGACGGCAGTATTTT. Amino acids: CSAIDRGRQYF.

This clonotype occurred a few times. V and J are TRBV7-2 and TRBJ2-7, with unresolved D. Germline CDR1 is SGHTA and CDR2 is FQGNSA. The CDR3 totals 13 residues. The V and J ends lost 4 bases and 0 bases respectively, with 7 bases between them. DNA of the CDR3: TGTGCCAGCAGCTACACCCGCTCCTACGAGCAGTACTTC. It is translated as CASSYTRSYEQYF.

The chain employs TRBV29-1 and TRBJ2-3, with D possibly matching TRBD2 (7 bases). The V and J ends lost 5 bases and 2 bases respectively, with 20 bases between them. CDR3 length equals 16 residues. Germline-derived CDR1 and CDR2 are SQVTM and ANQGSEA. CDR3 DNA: TGCAGCGTTCCGGCTGGGCGGGGGCCGAACACAGATACGCAGTATTTT. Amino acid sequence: CSVPAGRGPNTDTQYF.

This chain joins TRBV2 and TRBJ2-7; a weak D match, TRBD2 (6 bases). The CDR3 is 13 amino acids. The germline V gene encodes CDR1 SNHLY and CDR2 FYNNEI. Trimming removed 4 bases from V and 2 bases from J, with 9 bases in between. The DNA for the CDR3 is TGTGCCAGCAGTGCCGGGAGAACCTACGAGCAGTACGTC. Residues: CASSAGRTYEQYV.

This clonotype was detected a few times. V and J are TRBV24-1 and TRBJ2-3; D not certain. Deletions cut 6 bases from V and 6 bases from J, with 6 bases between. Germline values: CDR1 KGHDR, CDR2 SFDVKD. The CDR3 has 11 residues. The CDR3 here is CATSLGDTQYF. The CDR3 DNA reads TGTGCCACCAGTCTGGGGGATACGCAGTATTTT.

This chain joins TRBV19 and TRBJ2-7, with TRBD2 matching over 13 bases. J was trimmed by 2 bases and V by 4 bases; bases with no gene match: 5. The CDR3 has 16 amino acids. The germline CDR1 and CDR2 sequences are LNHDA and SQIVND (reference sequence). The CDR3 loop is CASSTRGLAGPYEQYF. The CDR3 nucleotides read TGTGCCAGTAGTACCAGGGGACTAGCGGGGCCCTACGAGCAGTACTTC.

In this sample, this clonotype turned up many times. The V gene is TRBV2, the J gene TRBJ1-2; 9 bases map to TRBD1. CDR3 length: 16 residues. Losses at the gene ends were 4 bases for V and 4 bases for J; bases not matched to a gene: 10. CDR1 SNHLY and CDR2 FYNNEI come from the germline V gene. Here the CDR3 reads CASSGSGTGWTYGYTF. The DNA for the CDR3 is TGTGCCAGCAGTGGTAGTGGGACAGGGTGGACCTATGGCTACACCTTC.

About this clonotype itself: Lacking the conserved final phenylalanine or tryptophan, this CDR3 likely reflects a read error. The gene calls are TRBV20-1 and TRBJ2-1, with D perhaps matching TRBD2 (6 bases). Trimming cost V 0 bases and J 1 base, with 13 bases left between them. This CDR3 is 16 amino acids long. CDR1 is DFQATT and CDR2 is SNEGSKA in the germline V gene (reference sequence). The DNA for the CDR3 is TGCAGTGCTAGAGATGCAACTAGCTGGTCCTACAATGAGCAGTTCCTC. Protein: CSARDATSWSYNEQFL.

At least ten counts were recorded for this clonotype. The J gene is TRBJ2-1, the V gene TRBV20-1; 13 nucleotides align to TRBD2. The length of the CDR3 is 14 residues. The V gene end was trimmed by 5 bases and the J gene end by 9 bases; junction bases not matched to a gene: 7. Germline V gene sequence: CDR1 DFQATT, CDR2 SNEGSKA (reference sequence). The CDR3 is CSAPRTSGSGEQFF. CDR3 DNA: TGCAGTGCTCCTAGGACTAGCGGGAGTGGTGAGCAGTTCTTC.

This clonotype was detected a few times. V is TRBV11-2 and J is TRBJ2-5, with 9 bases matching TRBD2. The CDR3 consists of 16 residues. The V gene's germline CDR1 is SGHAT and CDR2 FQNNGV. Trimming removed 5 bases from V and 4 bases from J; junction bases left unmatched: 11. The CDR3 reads CASSPRRAGGLETQYF. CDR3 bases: TGTGCCAGCAGCCCCCGAAGAGCGGGGGGTCTAGAGACCCAGTACTTC.

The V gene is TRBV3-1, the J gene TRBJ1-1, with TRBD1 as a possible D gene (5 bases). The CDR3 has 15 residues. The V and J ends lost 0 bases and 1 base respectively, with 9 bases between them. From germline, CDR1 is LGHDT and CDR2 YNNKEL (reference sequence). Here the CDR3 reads CASSQETDRNTEAFF. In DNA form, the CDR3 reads TGTGCCAGCAGCCAAGAGACCGACAGGAACACTGAAGCTTTCTTT.

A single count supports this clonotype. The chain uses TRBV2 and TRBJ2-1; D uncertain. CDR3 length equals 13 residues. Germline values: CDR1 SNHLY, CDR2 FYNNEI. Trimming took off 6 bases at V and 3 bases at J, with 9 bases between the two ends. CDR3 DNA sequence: TGTGCCAGCAGCGCGGATCTCTACAATGAGCAGTTCTTC. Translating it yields CASSADLYNEQFF.

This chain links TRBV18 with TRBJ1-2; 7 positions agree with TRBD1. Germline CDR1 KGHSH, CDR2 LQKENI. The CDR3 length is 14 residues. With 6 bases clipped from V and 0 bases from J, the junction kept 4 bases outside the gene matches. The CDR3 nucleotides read TGTGCCAGCTCGTCAGGGGGAGCTAACTATGGCTACACCTTC. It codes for CASSSGGANYGYTF.

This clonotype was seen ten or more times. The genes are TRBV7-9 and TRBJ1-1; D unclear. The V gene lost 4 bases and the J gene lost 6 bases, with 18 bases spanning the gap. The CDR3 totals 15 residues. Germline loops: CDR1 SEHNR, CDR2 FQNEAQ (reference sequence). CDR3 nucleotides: TGTGCCAGCAGCTATCGGGTCCGGTCGGTGGCTGAAGCTTTCTTT. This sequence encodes CASSYRVRSVAEAFF.

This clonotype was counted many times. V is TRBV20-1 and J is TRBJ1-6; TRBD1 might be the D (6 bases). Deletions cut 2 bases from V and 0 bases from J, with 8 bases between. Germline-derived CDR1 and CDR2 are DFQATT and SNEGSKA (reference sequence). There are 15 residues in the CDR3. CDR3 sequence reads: CSARKDSSYNSPLHF. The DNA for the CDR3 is TGCAGTGCTAGAAAGGACAGCTCCTATAATTCACCCCTCCACTTT.

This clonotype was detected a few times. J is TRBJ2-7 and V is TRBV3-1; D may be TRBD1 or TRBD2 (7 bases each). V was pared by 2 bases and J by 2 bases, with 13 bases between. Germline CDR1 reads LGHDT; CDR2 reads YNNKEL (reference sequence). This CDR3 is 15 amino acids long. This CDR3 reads CASSQQGGAPYEQYF. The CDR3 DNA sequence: TGTGCCAGCAGCCAACAGGGGGGGGCCCCCTACGAGCAGTACTTC.

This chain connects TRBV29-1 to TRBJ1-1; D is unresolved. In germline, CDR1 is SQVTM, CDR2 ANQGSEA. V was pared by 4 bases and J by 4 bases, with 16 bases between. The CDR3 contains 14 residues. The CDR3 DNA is TGCAGCGTTGTCCAAACAAGTTGGGGCACTGAAGCTTTCTTT. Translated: CSVVQTSWGTEAFF.